This TCR beta chain was retrieved from a study of vaccination and CD4 T cells after COVID-19. Study-level information: Comprising six males and four females, the convalescent participants counted two Hispanic individuals among them. Post-COVID samples had a sampling time that fell a median about 100 days after diagnosis (range 35 to 161).

The CDR3 loop spans 14 amino acids. Germline V gene data show CDR1 as LNHDA and CDR2 as SQIVND (reference sequence). V trimming: 4 bases; J trimming: 5 bases; junction bases outside the gene matches: 7. On this clonotype: Antigen unknown.

Treatment described: approximately 11-day PBMC culture with coronavirus spike peptide pools or control peptides (ViraFEST assay). All positive PCR tests were dated between March and December 2020, predating US Alpha, Beta and Delta variants. Cultured CD4+ T cell DNA underwent sequencing with the Oncomine TCR Beta short-read assay. TCRdb analysed the PCR reads with MiXCR anew, one entry per CDR3 protein. The sample has approximately 17,000 distinct CDR3 sequences; more than 50% are singletons. Source: CD4+ T cells from blood, cultured in vitro, taken before SARS-CoV-2 vaccination. This chain uses TRBV19 with TRBJ2-5, with 7 bases aligning to TRBD2. The TCR originated in a human donor who had recovered from COVID-19. The CDR3 sequence: CASSKAGDAETQYF. CDR3 DNA sequence: TGTGCCAGTAGTAAGGCGGGAGATGCGGAGACCCAGTACTTC.